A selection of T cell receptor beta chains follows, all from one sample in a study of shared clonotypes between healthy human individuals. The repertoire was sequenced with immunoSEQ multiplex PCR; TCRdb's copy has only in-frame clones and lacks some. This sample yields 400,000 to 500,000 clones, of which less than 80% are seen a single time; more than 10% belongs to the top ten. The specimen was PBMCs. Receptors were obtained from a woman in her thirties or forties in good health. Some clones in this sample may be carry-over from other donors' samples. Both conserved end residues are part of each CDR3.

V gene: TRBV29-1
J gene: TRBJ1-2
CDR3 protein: CSVEDRREDYGYTF

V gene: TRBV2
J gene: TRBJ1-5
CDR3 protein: CASGRQYSNQPQHF

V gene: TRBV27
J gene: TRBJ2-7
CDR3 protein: CASRIRGEVTGSYEQYF

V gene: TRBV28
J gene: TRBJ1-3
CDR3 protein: CASSSVGPRGNTIYF

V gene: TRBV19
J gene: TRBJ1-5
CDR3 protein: CASIFTHRGSNQPQHF

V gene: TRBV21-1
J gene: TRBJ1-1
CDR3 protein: CASSKALWTETMNTEAFF

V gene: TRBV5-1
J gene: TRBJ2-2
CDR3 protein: CASSQDPRGRLSGELFF

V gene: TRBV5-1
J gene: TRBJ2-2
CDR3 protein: CASKGGVTDRLTGELFF

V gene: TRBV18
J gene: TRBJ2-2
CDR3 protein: CASSLTFTGELFF

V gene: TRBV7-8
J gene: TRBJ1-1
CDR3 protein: CASSSHEGGPAFF

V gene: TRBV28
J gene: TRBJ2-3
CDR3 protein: CASSLVTSGRADTQYF

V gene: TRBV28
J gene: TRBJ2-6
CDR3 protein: CACGGVTGANVLTF

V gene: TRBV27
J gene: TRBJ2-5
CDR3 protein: CASSSTTGKGTQYF

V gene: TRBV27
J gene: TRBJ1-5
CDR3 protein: CASSLPGQGSNQPQHF

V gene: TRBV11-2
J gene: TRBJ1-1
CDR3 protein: CASSSDRVNTEAFF

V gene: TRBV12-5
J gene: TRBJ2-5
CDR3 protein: CASGSMDRGRETQYF

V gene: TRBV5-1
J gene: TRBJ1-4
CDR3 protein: CASSADREGEKLFF

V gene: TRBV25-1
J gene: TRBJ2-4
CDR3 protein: CASSVLAIQYF

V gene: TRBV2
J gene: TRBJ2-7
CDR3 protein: CASSDPSGRSPYEQYF

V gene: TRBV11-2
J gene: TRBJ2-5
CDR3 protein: CASSLGGTRKETQYF

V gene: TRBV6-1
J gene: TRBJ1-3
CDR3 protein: CASSDRLENTIYF

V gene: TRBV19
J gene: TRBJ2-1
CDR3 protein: CASSIVPISYNEQFF

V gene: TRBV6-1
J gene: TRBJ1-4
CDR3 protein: CASSEGPTTNEKLFF

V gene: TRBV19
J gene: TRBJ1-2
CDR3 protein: CASSIGSSFGYTF

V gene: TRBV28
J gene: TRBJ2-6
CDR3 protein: CASNPPGQHSGANVLTF

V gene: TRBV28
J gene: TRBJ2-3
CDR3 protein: CASTFGGGGGDTQYF

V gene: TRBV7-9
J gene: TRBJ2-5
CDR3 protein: CASSLAGSETQYF

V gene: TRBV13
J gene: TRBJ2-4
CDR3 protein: CASSSFLAKNIQYF

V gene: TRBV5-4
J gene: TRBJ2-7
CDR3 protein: CASSPGGSRGEQYF

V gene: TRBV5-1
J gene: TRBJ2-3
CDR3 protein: CASSRSGTSGTDTQYF

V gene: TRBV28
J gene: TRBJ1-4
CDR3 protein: CASSRQVATNEKLFF

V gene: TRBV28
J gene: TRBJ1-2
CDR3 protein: CASSPGTGSYGYTF

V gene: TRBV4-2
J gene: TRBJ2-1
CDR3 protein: CASSQGDRGRRDEQFF

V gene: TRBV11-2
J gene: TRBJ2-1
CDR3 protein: CASSPQGLARDNEQFF

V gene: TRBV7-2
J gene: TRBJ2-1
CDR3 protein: CASKITGLSDNEQFF

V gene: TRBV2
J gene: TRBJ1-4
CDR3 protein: CASGVYEKLFF

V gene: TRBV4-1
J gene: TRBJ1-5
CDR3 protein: CASSQVPTGVSNQPQHF

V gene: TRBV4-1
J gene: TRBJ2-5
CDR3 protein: CASSHLGRLEETQYF

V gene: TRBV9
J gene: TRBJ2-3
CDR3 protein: CASNEASRADTQYF

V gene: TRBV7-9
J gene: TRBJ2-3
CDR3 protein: CASSDLTRGTTDTQYF

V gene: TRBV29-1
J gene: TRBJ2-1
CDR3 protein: CTSGQGPYNEQFF

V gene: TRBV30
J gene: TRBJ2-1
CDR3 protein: CAWSVGVVQGGNEQFF

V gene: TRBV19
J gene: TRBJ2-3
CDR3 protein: CASSKTSGQGLTDTQYF

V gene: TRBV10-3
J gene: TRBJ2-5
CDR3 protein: CAIPRRGRGETQYF

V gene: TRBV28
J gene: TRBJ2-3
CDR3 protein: CASSLLAGGTDTQYF

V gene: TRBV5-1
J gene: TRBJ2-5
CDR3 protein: CATKQGMGETQYF

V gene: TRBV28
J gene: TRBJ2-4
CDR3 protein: CASSSPQLAKNIQYF

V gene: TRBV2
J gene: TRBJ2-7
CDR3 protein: CASESQGLYEQYF

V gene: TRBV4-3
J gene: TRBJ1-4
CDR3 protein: CASSQAQRGGTNEKLFF

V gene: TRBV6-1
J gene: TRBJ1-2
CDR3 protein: CAIAGSSNYGYTF